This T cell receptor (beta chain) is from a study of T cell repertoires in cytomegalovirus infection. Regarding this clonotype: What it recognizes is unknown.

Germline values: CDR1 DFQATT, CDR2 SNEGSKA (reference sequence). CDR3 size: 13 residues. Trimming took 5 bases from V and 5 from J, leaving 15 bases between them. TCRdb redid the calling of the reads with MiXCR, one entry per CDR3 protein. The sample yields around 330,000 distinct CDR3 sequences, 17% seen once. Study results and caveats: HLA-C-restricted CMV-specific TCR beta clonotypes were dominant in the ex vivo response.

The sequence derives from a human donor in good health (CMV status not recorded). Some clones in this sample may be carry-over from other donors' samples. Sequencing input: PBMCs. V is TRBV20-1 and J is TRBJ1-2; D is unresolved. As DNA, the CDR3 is TGCAGTGCTGGCGGACCCGCGGGTTATGGCTACACCTTC. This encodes CSAGGPAGYGYTF.